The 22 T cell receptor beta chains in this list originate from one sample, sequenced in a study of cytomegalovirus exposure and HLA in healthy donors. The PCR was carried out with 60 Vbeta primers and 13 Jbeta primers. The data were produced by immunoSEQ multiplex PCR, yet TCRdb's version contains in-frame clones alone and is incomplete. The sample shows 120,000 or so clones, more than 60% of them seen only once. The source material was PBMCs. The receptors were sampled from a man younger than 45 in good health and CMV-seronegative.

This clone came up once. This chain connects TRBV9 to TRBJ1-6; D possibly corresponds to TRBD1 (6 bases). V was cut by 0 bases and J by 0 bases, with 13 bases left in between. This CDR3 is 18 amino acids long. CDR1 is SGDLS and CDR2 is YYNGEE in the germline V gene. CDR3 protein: CASSVEGHMSSYNSPLHF. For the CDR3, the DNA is TGTGCCAGCAGCGTAGAGGGACACATGAGCTCCTATAATTCACCCCTCCACTTT.

The CDR3 loop reads CASSLAPGGQGAGGYTF. The CDR3 nucleotides are TGTGCCAGCAGCTTAGCGCCGGGAGGACAGGGGGCGGGAGGCTACACCTTC. The rearrangement uses TRBV7-9 and TRBJ1-2, with TRBD1 matching 11 bases. V lost 0 bases and J lost 8; bases outside the gene matches: 11. CDR1 is SEHNR, CDR2 FQNEAQ, per germline (reference sequence). The CDR3 contains 17 residues.

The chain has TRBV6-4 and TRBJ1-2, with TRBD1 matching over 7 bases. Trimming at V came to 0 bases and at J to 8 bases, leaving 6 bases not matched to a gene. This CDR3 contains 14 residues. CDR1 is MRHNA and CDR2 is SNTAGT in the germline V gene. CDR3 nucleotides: TGTGCCAGCAGTGACTCAGAGGGGGCGGGAGGCTACACCTTC. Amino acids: CASSDSEGAGGYTF.

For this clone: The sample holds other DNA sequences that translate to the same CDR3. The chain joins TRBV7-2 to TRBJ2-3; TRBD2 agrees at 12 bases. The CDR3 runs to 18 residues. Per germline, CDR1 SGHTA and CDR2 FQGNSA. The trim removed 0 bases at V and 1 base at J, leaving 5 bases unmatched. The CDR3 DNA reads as TGTGCCAGCAGCTTAGCGAGGCTAGCGGGGGGGCGCACAGATACGCAGTATTTT. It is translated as CASSLARLAGGRTDTQYF. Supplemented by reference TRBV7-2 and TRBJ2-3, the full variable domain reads GAGVSQSPSNKVTEKGKDVELRCDPISGHTALYWYRQSLGQGLEFLIYFQGNSAPDKSGLPSDRFSAERTGGSVSTLTIQRTQQEDSAVYLCASSLARLAGGRTDTQYFGPGTRLTVL.

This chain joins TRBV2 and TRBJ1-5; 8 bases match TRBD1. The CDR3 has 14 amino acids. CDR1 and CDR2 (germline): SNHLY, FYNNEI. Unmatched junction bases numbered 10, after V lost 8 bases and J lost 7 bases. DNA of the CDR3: TGTGCCAGCGGCTGGACAGGGCAAGAACAGCCCCAGCATTTT. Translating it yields CASGWTGQEQPQHF.

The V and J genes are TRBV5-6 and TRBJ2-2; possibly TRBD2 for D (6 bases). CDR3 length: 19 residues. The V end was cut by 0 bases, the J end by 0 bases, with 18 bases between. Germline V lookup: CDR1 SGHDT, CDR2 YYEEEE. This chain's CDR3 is CASSLAATRRGTNTGELFF. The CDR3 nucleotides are TGTGCCAGCAGCTTGGCCGCGACACGGCGCGGGACGAACACCGGGGAGCTGTTTTTT.

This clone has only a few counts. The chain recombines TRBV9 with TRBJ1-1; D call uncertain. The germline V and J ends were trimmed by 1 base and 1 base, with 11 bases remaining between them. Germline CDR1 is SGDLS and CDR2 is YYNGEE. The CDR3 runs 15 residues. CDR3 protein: CASSVMADKNTEAFF. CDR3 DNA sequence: TGTGCCAGCAGCGTAATGGCAGACAAGAACACTGAAGCTTTCTTT.

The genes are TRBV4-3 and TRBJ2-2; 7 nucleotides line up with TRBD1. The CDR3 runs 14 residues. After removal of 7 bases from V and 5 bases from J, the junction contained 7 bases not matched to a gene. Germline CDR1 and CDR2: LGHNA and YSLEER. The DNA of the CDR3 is TGCGCCAGCACCCCCGGACAGGCGACCGGGGAGCTGTTTTTT. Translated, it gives CASTPGQATGELFF.

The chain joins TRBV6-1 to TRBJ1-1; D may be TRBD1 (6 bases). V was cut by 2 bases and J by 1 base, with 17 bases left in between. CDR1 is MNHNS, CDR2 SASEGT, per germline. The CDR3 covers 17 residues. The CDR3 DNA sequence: TGTGCCAGCAGTGAATACCCTTTAAGGGGGAGGAACACTGAAGCTTTCTTT. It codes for CASSEYPLRGRNTEAFF.

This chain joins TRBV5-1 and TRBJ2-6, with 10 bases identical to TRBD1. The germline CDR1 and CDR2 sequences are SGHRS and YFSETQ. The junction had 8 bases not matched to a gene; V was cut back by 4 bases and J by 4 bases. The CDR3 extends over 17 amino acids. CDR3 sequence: CASSQTGGTSGANVLTF. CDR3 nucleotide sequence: TGCGCCAGCAGCCAGACAGGGGGCACCTCCGGGGCCAACGTCCTGACTTTC.

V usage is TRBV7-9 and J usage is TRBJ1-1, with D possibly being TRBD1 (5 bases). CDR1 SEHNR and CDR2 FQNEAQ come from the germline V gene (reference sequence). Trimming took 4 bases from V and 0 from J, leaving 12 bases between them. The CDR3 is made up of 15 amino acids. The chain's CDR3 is CASSSQQAMNTEAFF. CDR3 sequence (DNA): TGTGCCAGCAGCTCGCAACAGGCCATGAACACTGAAGCTTTCTTT.

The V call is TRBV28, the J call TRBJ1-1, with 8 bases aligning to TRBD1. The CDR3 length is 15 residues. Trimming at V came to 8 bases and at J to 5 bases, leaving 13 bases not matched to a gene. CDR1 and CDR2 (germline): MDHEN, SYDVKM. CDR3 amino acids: CASGRPGQGRTEAFF. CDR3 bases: TGTGCCAGCGGGCGACCCGGACAGGGTAGGACTGAAGCTTTCTTT. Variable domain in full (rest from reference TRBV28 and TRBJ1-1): DVKVTQSSRYLVKRTGEKVFLECVQDMDHENMFWYRQDPGLGLRLIYFSYDVKMKEKGDIPEGYSVSREKKERFSLILESASTNQTSMYLCASGRPGQGRTEAFFGQGTRLTVV.

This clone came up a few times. Written as DNA, the CDR3 is TGTGCCAGCAGTGCCACAGGGGAAAAACTGTTTTTT. As protein: CASSATGEKLFF. This chain links TRBV28 with TRBJ1-4; weak D call: TRBD1 (6 bases). The germline CDR1 and CDR2 sequences are MDHEN and SYDVKM. This CDR3 comprises 12 residues. V shed 5 bases and J shed 8 bases, with 9 bases lying between them. Using reference TRBV28 and TRBJ1-4 for the parts outside the CDR3, the full variable domain is DVKVTQSSRYLVKRTGEKVFLECVQDMDHENMFWYRQDPGLGLRLIYFSYDVKMKEKGDIPEGYSVSREKKERFSLILESASTNQTSMYLCASSATGEKLFFGSGTQLSVL.

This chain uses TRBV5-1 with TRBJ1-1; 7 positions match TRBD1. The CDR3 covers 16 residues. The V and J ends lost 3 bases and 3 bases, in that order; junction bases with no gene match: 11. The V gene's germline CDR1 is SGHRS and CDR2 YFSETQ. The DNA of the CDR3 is TGCGCCAGCAGCTCCCTAGACAGGGATGGGGACACTGAAGCTTTCTTT. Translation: CASSSLDRDGDTEAFF.

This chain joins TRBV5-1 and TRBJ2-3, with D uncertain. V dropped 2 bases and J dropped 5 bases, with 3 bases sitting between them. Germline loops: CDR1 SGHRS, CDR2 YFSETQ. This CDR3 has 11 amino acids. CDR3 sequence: CASSFGDTQYF. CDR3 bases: TGCGCCAGCAGCTTCGGAGATACGCAGTATTTT.

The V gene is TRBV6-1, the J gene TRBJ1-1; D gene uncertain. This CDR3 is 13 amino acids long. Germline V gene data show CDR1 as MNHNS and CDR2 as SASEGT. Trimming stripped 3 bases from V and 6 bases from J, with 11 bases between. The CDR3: CASSEGGGSEAFF. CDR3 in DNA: TGTGCCAGCAGTGAGGGCGGAGGGTCTGAAGCTTTCTTT.

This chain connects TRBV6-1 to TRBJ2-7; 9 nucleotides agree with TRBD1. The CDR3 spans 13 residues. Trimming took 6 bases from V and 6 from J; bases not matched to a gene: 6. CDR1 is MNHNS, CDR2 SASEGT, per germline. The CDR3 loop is CASRRTGVGEQYF. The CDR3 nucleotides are TGTGCCAGCAGAAGGACAGGGGTAGGCGAGCAGTACTTC.

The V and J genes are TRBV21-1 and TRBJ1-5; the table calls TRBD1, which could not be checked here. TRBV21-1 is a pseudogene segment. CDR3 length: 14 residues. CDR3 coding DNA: TGTGCCAGCAGCAACCGGACAGGCAATCAGCCCCAGCATTTT. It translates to CASSNRTGNQPQHF.

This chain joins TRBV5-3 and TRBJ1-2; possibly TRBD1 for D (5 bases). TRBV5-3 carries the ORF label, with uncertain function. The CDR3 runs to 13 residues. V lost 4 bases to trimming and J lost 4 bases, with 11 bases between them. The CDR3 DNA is TGTGCCAGAAGCCCCAGGGTCTCCTATGGCTACACCTTC. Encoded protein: CARSPRVSYGYTF.

CDR3 sequence (DNA): TGTGCCAGCAGTTTATCGATTCGGGGCTATGGCTACACCTTC. Its translation is CASSLSIRGYGYTF. The chain carries TRBV27 and TRBJ1-2; D is uncertain. The CDR3 contains 14 residues. Germline CDR1 and CDR2: MNHEY and SMNVEV (reference sequence). V lost 0 bases to trimming and J lost 4 bases, with 9 bases between them.

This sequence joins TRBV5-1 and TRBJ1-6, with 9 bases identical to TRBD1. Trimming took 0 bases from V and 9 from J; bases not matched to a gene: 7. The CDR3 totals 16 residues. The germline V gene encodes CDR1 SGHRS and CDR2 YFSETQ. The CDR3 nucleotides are TGCGCCAGCAGCTTGGTACGGACAGGGGTTAGTTCACCCCTCCACTTT. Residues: CASSLVRTGVSSPLHF.

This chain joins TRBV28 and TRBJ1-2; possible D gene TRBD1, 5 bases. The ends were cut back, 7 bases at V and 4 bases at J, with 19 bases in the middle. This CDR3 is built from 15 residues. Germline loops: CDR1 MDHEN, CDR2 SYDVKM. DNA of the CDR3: TGTGCCAGCAAACGCGGGGATCAGGGAGGCTATGGCTACACCTTC. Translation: CASKRGDQGGYGYTF.